The present T cell receptor beta chain was sequenced within a study of blood T cell dynamics during melanoma immunotherapy. Study outcomes and limitations: The most clonal sorted CD8+ subset, immune-effector cells, was closest to cell-free DNA CDR3 sequences.

Time point described: week 3, after first cycle of checkpoint inhibitor. TIE cells were CD3+ CD4- CD8+ CD45RA- CD45RO-high CD27- CCR7- memory T cells. About this clone itself: The antigen is unknown.

CDR1 MDHEN and CDR2 SYDVKM come from the germline V gene. The CDR3 sequence is 14 residues long. The V gene end was trimmed by 7 bases and the J gene end by 4 bases; junction bases not matched to a gene: 5. Clones were sequenced by immunoSEQ multiplex PCR, and TCRdb holds only the in-frame ones, with some missing. Of thousands of clones listed, around 76% are singletons. The starting material was CD8+ T cells from blood, obtained from a patient treated with checkpoint blockade. This sequence originates from a human donor with melanoma. The chain recombines TRBV28 with TRBJ1-1; 11 nucleotides match TRBD1. The CDR3 loop reads CASTGQGAGTEAFF. The CDR3 bases are TGTGCCAGCACCGGACAGGGGGCCGGCACTGAAGCTTTCTTT.